A single sample is the source of the 23 T cell receptor beta chains below, sequenced in a study of siplizumab effects on memory and regulatory T cells. The method was immunoSEQ multiplex PCR; TCRdb's version includes in-frame clones alone and lacks a portion of them. This table holds roughly 100,000 clones, around 90% found once. The specimen was CD4+ T cells sorted from blood. Receptors were obtained from a human donor in good health.

The chain couples TRBV18 to TRBJ1-4, with D possibly being TRBD1 (5 bases). Trimming removed 0 bases from V and 7 bases from J, with 15 bases in between. There are 16 residues in the CDR3. Looked up from germline, CDR1 is KGHSH and CDR2 is LQKENI. The CDR3 DNA follows: TGTGCCAGCTCACCACCGATTAGGGGAATAGTTGAAAAACTGTTTTTT. It specifies CASSPPIRGIVEKLFF.

This chain links TRBV14 with TRBJ2-1; TRBD1 matches 8 bases. V lost 3 bases to trimming and J lost 9 bases; unmatched junction nucleotides: 19. This CDR3 has 18 residues. Germline CDR1 is SGHDN and CDR2 is FVKESK. The CDR3 loop reads CASSQPTMGDRGVGEQFF. In DNA, the CDR3 is TGTGCCAGCAGCCAGCCGACCATGGGAGACAGGGGAGTAGGTGAGCAGTTCTTC.

The chain couples TRBV6-1 to TRBJ1-2; D may be TRBD1 (5 bases). This CDR3 has 12 residues. Trimming took off 2 bases at V and 8 bases at J, with 9 bases between the two ends. The germline CDR1 and CDR2 sequences are MNHNS and SASEGT. The DNA for the CDR3 is TGTGCCAGCAGTGAATGGGGGTACGGCTACACCTTC. Protein sequence: CASSEWGYGYTF.

This clone has just one count. V usage is TRBV6-5 and J usage is TRBJ2-3; 9 bases agree with TRBD1. The CDR3 totals 15 residues. From germline, CDR1 is MNHEY and CDR2 SVGAGI. The junction had 4 bases not matched to a gene; V was cut back by 3 bases and J by 3 bases. This chain's CDR3 is CASSYVGTGTDTQYF. As DNA, the CDR3 is TGTGCCAGCAGTTATGTTGGGACAGGGACAGATACGCAGTATTTT.

J is TRBJ2-7 and V is TRBV5-4; 9 nucleotides agree with TRBD1. This CDR3 region has 16 residues. In germline, CDR1 is SGHNT, CDR2 YYREEE (reference sequence). Trimming at V came to 0 bases and at J to 1 base, leaving 5 bases not matched to a gene. CDR3 in DNA: TGTGCCAGCAGCTTGGCGGGACAGGGAGCATCCTACGAGCAGTACTTC. Translating gives CASSLAGQGASYEQYF.

The J gene is TRBJ2-3, the V gene TRBV5-1; D not certain. Trimming took off 4 bases at V and 0 bases at J, with 3 bases between the two ends. Germline CDR1 SGHRS, CDR2 YFSETQ. The CDR3 has 12 amino acids. This CDR3 is CASSVSTDTQYF. In DNA form, the CDR3 reads TGCGCCAGCAGCGTTAGCACAGATACGCAGTATTTT.

J is TRBJ1-1 and V is TRBV19; D is ambiguous. The CDR3 extends over 14 amino acids. V was pared by 4 bases and J by 1 base, with 10 bases between. CDR1 and CDR2 from the germline V gene are LNHDA and SQIVND (reference sequence). The CDR3 is CASSTANRNTEAFF. Here the CDR3 DNA reads TGTGCCAGTAGTACCGCGAACAGGAACACTGAAGCTTTCTTT.

This rearrangement joins TRBV19 to TRBJ2-7, with 7 bases matching TRBD2. The CDR3 extends over 14 amino acids. Trimming took 7 bases from V and 4 from J; bases not matched to a gene: 10. Germline CDR1 reads LNHDA; CDR2 reads SQIVND (reference sequence). CDR3 region: CASTQAGNSYEQYF. The CDR3 DNA reads as TGTGCCAGTACCCAAGCGGGAAATTCGTACGAGCAGTACTTC.

This clone has just one count. The chain recombines TRBV27 with TRBJ1-2; maybe TRBD1 (6 bases). Trimming removed 4 bases from V and 4 bases from J, with 22 bases in between. The CDR3 runs to 17 residues. Germline V gives CDR1 MNHEY, CDR2 SMNVEV (reference sequence). The CDR3: CASSSRSLGAHSYGYTF. DNA of the CDR3: TGTGCCAGCAGTTCCCGTAGCTTGGGGGCCCATTCCTATGGCTACACCTTC.

V is TRBV18 and J is TRBJ1-1, with 8 bases lining up with TRBD1. After removal of 4 bases from V and 8 bases from J, the junction contained 12 bases not matched to a gene. This CDR3 contains 15 residues. Germline assignment: CDR1 KGHSH and CDR2 LQKENI. The CDR3 loop reads CASSRAGTGNIEAFF. The DNA for the CDR3 is TGTGCCAGCTCACGCGCCGGGACAGGAAATATCGAAGCTTTCTTT.

This chain links TRBV5-1 with TRBJ1-2, with 9 bases identical to TRBD1. Trimming removed 0 bases from V and 4 bases from J; junction bases left unmatched: 4. The V gene's germline CDR1 is SGHRS and CDR2 YFSETQ. The CDR3 extends over 15 amino acids. DNA for the CDR3: TGCGCCAGCAGCTTGGACGGGGACAGGGCCTATGGCTACACCTTC. Translation: CASSLDGDRAYGYTF.

The chain carries TRBV2 and TRBJ1-5; no reliable D call. The germline gives CDR1 SNHLY, CDR2 FYNNEI. V lost 6 bases and J lost 1, with 7 bases in between. This CDR3 is built from 13 residues. CDR3 sequence (DNA): TGTGCCAGCAGGGCAGAGAGCAATCAGCCCCAGCATTTT. It codes for CASRAESNQPQHF.

The chain couples TRBV14 to TRBJ1-3; no definite D call. The germline V and J ends were trimmed by 1 base and 7 bases, with 2 bases remaining between them. CDR1 is SGHDN, CDR2 FVKESK, per germline. This CDR3 spans 11 amino acids. The CDR3 nucleotides read TGTGCCAGCAGCCAAGCTAACACCATATATTTT. Translation gives CASSQANTIYF.

The V and J genes are TRBV6-5 and TRBJ2-2; 7 bases match TRBD2. Germline V CDR1 and CDR2: MNHEY, SVGAGI. This CDR3 comprises 15 residues. After removal of 2 bases from V and 6 bases from J, the junction contained 6 bases not matched to a gene. The CDR3 DNA reads as TGTGCCAGCAGTTACAACGGGGGGATCCCCGGGGAGCTGTTTTTT. Translation: CASSYNGGIPGELFF.

The chain employs TRBV12-5 and TRBJ2-2; D possibly corresponds to TRBD1 (5 bases). V gave up 3 bases and J gave up 2 bases, with 7 bases separating them. This CDR3 region has 14 residues. Germline CDR1 reads LGHNT; CDR2 reads FRNRAP. The CDR3 nucleotides are TGTGCTAGTGGTTTAGGACATAACACCGGGGAGCTGTTTTTT. Encoded protein: CASGLGHNTGELFF.

The rearrangement uses TRBV30 and TRBJ2-1; D is uncertain. CDR3 size: 14 residues. Germline CDR1 is GTSNPN and CDR2 is SVGIG (reference sequence). With 0 bases removed from V and 0 bases from J, the gap between germline ends came to 6 bases. The CDR3 nucleotides read TGTGCCTGGAGTGTACAGAGCTCCTACAATGAGCAGTTCTTC. Translating gives CAWSVQSSYNEQFF. Looking up the rest from reference TRBV30 and TRBJ2-1 gives the full variable domain: SQTIHQWPATLVQPVGSPLSLECTVEGTSNPNLYWYRQAAGRGLQLLFYSVGIGQISSEVPQNLSASRPQDRQFILSSKKLLLSDSGFYLCAWSVQSSYNEQFFGPGTRLTVL.

The chain couples TRBV27 to TRBJ1-1, with 9 bases that match TRBD1. In germline, CDR1 is MNHEY, CDR2 SMNVEV (reference sequence). J was trimmed by 6 bases and V by 5 bases; bases with no gene match: 10. The CDR3 runs 15 residues. The CDR3 reads CASSPYRQGVAEAFF. CDR3 sequence (DNA): TGTGCCAGCAGTCCGTACCGACAGGGGGTGGCTGAAGCTTTCTTT.

The chain combines TRBV4-2 with TRBJ2-6; D perhaps matches TRBD2 (5 bases). Germline assignment: CDR1 LGHNA and CDR2 YNFKEQ. The CDR3 is 17 amino acids. Trimming removed 0 bases from V and 1 base from J, with 10 bases in between. The CDR3 coding sequence is TGTGCCAGCAGCCAAGATCTCGGCGGGTCTGGGGCCAACGTCCTGACTTTC. It encodes CASSQDLGGSGANVLTF.

This chain links TRBV27 with TRBJ1-2, with TRBD1 identical over 8 bases. The CDR3 runs to 13 residues. After removal of 3 bases from V and 8 bases from J, the junction contained 5 bases not matched to a gene. CDR1 is MNHEY, CDR2 SMNVEV, per germline (reference sequence). CDR3 sequence reads: CASSFDRGGGYTF. The CDR3 bases are TGTGCCAGCAGTTTTGACAGGGGAGGCGGCTACACCTTC.

The chain employs TRBV10-1 and TRBJ1-2, with D uncertain. The V end lost 2 bases, the J end lost 1 base, and 5 bases lay between the germline ends. The CDR3 contains 13 residues. CDR1 is WNHNN and CDR2 is SYGVQD in the germline V gene (reference sequence). CDR3 sequence reads: CASSESFNYGYTF. The CDR3 nucleotides are TGCGCCAGCAGTGAGAGCTTTAACTATGGCTACACCTTC.

V and J are TRBV10-3 and TRBJ1-1, with D possibly TRBD1 on 6 matching bases. Germline V gene data show CDR1 as ENHRY and CDR2 as SYGVKD. Deletions cut 6 bases from V and 1 base from J, with 12 bases between. CDR3 length: 14 amino acids. In nucleotides, the CDR3 is TGTGCCATCAGGGGGGCCAGCACGAACACTGAAGCTTTCTTT. It encodes CAIRGASTNTEAFF.

The chain carries TRBV11-2 and TRBJ2-7, with a tentative D call TRBD1 (6 bases). Germline V CDR1 and CDR2: SGHAT, FQNNGV. Trimming left V 3 bases short and J 9 bases short, with 15 bases between. The CDR3 loop spans 13 amino acids. The chain's CDR3 is CASSLALKGVQYF. The CDR3, as DNA: TGTGCCAGCAGCTTGGCTTTAAAGGGGGTGCAGTACTTC.

The V gene is TRBV28, the J gene TRBJ2-2; 9 bases agree with TRBD1. The V and J ends lost 4 bases and 4 bases, in that order; junction bases with no gene match: 4. Germline V lookup: CDR1 MDHEN, CDR2 SYDVKM. The CDR3 spans 15 residues. The DNA of the CDR3 is TGTGCCAGCAGTTACAGGGGGCCGGTCACCGGGGAGCTGTTTTTT. This translates into CASSYRGPVTGELFF.